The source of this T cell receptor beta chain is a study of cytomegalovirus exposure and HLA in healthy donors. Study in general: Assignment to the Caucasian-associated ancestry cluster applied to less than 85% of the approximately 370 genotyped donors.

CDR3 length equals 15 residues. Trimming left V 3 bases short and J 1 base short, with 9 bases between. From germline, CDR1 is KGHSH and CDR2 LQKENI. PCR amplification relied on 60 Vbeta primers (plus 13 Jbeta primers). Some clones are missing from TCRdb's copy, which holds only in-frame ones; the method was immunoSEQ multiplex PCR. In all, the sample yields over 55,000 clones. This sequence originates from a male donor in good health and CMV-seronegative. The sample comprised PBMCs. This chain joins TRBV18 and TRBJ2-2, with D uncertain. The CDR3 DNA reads TGTGCCAGCTCACCGGCGGCGGAGAACACCGGGGAGCTGTTTTTT. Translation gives CASSPAAENTGELFF. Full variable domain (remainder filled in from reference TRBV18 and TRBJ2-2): NAGVMQNPRHLVRRRGQEARLRCSPMKGHSHVYWYRQLPEEGLKFMVYLQKENIIDESGMPKERFSAEFPKEGPSILRIQQVVRGDSAAYFCASSPAAENTGELFFGEGSRLTVL.